This T cell receptor (beta chain) comes out of a study of T cell changes during pregnancy in multiple sclerosis. Losses at the gene ends were 2 bases for V and 2 bases for J; bases not matched to a gene: 5. Germline values: CDR1 SGHDT, CDR2 YYEEEE. The CDR3 runs to 15 residues. The assay was immunoSEQ multiplex PCR, and TCRdb's table has in-frame clones only and misses some. The sample lists some 20,000 clones, 75% to 90% seen once, with approximately 1.2% in the top ten. This clonotype was obtained from a female donor in good health, enrolled as a control in a pregnancy study. The chain recombines TRBV5-6 with TRBJ2-5; TRBD2 agrees at 8 bases. The sample was CD4+ T cells from peripheral blood mononuclear cells, taken in the first trimester of pregnancy. CDR3 nucleotides: TGTGCCAGCAGCTTCCAGCGGGGGCCTCAAGAGACCCAGTACTTC. This codes for CASSFQRGPQETQYF. Full variable domain (outside the CDR3, taken from reference TRBV5-6 and TRBJ2-5): DAGVTQSPTHLIKTRGQQVTLRCSPKSGHDTVSWYQQALGQGPQFIFQYYEEEERQRGNFPDRFSGHQFPNYSSELNVNALLLGDSALYLCASSFQRGPQETQYFGPGTRLLVL.